The following is a T cell receptor (beta chain) sequence with its context. No cognate antigen has been identified for it. No much larger clone is present one base from it, and per-base qualities are unavailable. Checkpoint therapy was initiated 14 to 28 days after autologous transplant, and ipilimumab was administered at 1 mg/kg intravenously on day 1 of selected weeks. Nivolumab was administered at 3 mg/kg intravenously on day 1 of weeks 1, 4, 7, 10, and every two weeks through week 26. Combined checkpoint inhibition with ipilimumab and nivolumab as consolidation after autologous stem cell transplantation was tested in a Phase Ib clinical trial. The entry originates in a study of ipilimumab plus nivolumab after autologous stem cell transplantation (TCRdb year 2021). Background on the whole study: The median number of doses received by trial patients was four to six for ipilimumab and 8 for nivolumab. High-risk transplant-naive patients and patients relapsing within 3 years of a first autologous transplant were included in the myeloma cohort. Patients undergoing autologous transplant for high-risk diffuse large B cell lymphoma, mature T cell lymphoma, or multiple myeloma were enrolled in the trial. The intent-to-treat population of the trial was made up of 30 to 40 patients.

Library preparation used the immunoSEQ multiplex PCR assay. Held by TCRdb, this immuneACCESS table contains in-frame sequences only and omits some clones. Under half of the omission traces to an unresolved V gene where checked; the cause of the rest is unknown. The sample has some 43,000 clones on record, 70% to 90% of them singletons. The top ten hold about 0.88% of the sample. Trimming removed 0 bases from V and 5 bases from J; the gene matches leave 3 bases unexplained. The germline V gene specifies SGDLS as CDR1 and YYNGEE as CDR2. Inclusive of the bounding cysteine and phenylalanine, the CDR3 is 15 residues long. CDR3 DNA only is kept here, 45 bases in frame from base 1. The full study reports these points: The authors concluded that combined checkpoint inhibition appeared tolerable when used as consolidation after transplant. The authors stated that profiles of the T cell receptor repertoire, regulatory T cell phenotype and gut microbiota provided a biologic rationale for studying this approach further.

The sequencing here drew on PBMCs, taken in a trial of ipilimumab plus nivolumab as post-transplant consolidation. In this chain, TRBV9 is recombined with TRBJ1-5, with 9 bases matching TRBD1. This sequence originates from a male donor with multiple myeloma. The nucleotide sequence is given as TGTGCCAGCAGCGTAGGACAGGGGGTCGATCAGCCCCAGCATTTT. The resulting protein is CASSVGQGVDQPQHF.